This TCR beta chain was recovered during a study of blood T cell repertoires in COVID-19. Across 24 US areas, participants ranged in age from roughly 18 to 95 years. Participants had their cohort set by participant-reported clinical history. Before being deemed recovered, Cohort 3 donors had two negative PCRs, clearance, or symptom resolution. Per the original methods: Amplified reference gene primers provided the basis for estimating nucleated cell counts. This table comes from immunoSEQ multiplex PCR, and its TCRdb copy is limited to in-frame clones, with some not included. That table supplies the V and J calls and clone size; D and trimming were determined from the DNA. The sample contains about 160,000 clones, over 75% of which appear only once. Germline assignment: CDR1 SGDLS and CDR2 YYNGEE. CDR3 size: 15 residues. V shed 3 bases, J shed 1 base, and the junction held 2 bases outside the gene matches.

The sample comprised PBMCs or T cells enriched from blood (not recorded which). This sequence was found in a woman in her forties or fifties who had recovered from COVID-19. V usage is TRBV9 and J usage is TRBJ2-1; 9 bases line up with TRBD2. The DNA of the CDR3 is TGTGCCAGCAGCGCTAGCGGGATGTCCTACAATGAGCAGTTCTTC. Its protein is CASSASGMSYNEQFF.